The rows below give T cell receptor beta chains drawn from one sample of a study of cytomegalovirus exposure and HLA in healthy donors. The assay was immunoSEQ multiplex PCR, and TCRdb's table has in-frame clones only and misses some. The sample lists about 140,000 clones; around 85% were seen once. Sequenced input: PBMCs. Source of these receptors: a woman aged 45-65 years in good health and CMV-seropositive. CDR3s leave out the opening cysteine and the closing phenylalanine or tryptophan.

>TRBV11-3|TRBJ1-1|13
ASSLVGTEYTEAF
>TRBV6-1|TRBJ1-2|14
ASSDASSVTPYGYT
>TRBV11-3|TRBJ1-1|13
ASSYGGQGMTEAF
>TRBV7-8|TRBJ2-5|10
ASSLDSRDMH
>TRBV15|TRBJ1-6|17
ATSRKQGASGSYNSPLH
>TRBV6-5|TRBJ2-5|14
ASSSFPGHSSETQY
>TRBV7-3|TRBJ2-2|14
ASSFQAGGRTGELF
>TRBV6-5|TRBJ1-1|12
ASSSTASNTEAF
>TRBV2|TRBJ1-2|13
ASSEGDRFNYGYT
>TRBV12-5|TRBJ1-1|18
ASGLVGVRGLGGVNTEAF
>TRBV28|TRBJ2-7|11
ASRTDSPYEQY
>TRBV5-4|TRBJ1-1|15
ASSFHYTGRGNTEAF
>TRBV7-2|TRBJ2-1|9
ASNRYNEQF
>TRBV18|TRBJ2-5|13
ASSPAGALGGTQY
>TRBV30|TRBJ1-2|11
AWSVKAEGGYT
>TRBV19|TRBJ2-6|13
ASSIGQAGANVLT
>TRBV7-3|TRBJ2-2|13
ASSLSGINTGELF
>TRBV6-6|TRBJ2-1|14
ASSYSTSGGKNEQF
>TRBV2|TRBJ1-2|12
ASRAGSGDYGYT
>TRBV7-2|TRBJ2-3|14
ASSPKAGGTTDTQY
>TRBV6-5|TRBJ1-1|11
ASSYRGNTEAF
>TRBV4-3|TRBJ2-5|13
ASSQERGGQETQY
>TRBV7-2|TRBJ2-1|10
ASSARGREQF
>TRBV28|TRBJ2-3|14
ASSDFGRGGPDTQY
>TRBV18|TRBJ2-5|11
ASSVGAEETQY
>TRBV27|TRBJ1-6|13
ASSASRGFNSPLH
>TRBV6-1|TRBJ1-4|10
ASNRGNEKLF
>TRBV7-3|TRBJ1-1|13
ASSLMGQGNTEAF
>TRBV5-1|TRBJ2-7|12
ASSPSGGAYEQY
>TRBV7-2|TRBJ1-5|15
ASSWGPTESSNQPQH
>TRBV4-3|TRBJ2-3|16
ASSQRDFRDGSTDTQY
>TRBV15|TRBJ1-1|12
ATSREAINTEAF
>TRBV7-8|TRBJ2-5|13
ASSPGLAGEKTQY
>TRBV27|TRBJ1-4|12
ASSLGTGAEKLF
>TRBV7-3|TRBJ2-3|14
ASSLQRGGASDTQY
>TRBV7-2|TRBJ2-3|11
ASSTRGPDTQY
>TRBV29-1|TRBJ1-4|11
SVYNRGREKLF
>TRBV4-3|TRBJ2-5|11
ASSHRALETQY
>TRBV10-3|TRBJ2-7|11
AIRGTDSYEQY
>TRBV7-6|TRBJ2-3|13
ASSLRGYSTDTQY